This TCR beta chain was identified in a study of technical replicates of blood from several donors. Trimming left V 5 bases short and J 2 bases short, with 19 bases between. This CDR3 is built from 16 residues. Germline values: CDR1 SGHTA, CDR2 FQGNSA. Clones were read by immunoSEQ multiplex PCR, and TCRdb kept only the in-frame ones, dropping some. The top ten clones hold about 0.37% of a sample with tens of thousands of clones, roughly 92% of them seen once. The source of this sequence is a human donor in good health. The chain joins TRBV7-2 to TRBJ2-7; D uncertain. The sequenced sample consisted of T cells isolated from PBMCs. CDR3 region: CASSTRSRRVPYEQYF. DNA of the CDR3: TGTGCCAGCAGCACCCGGAGTCGACGGGTCCCCTACGAGCAGTACTTC.